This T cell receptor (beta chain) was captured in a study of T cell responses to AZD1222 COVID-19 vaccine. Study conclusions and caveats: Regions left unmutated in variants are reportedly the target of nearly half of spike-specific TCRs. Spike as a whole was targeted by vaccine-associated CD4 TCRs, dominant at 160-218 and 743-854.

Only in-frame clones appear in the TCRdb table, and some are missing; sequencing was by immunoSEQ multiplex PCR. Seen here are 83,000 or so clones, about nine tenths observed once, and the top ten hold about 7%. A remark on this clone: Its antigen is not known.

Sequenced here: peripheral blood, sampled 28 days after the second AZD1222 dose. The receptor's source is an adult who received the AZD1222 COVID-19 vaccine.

This CDR3 reads CASSKVGKSTYNEQFF. CDR3 nucleotide sequence: TGTGCCAGCAGCAAAGTCGGGAAGAGTACCTACAATGAGCAGTTCTTC. The V gene is TRBV21-1, the J gene TRBJ2-1; no DNA check was done on the table's D call, TRBD2. TRBV21-1 is termed a pseudogene. The CDR3 consists of 16 residues.